A single sample gave rise to the 17 T cell receptor beta chains below, sequenced in a study of graft-versus-host responses after intestinal transplantation. Sequencing used immunoSEQ multiplex PCR; TCRdb keeps in-frame clones, though not all of them. Of around 20,000 clones in the sample, about 80% are singletons; the top ten hold 1.9%. The material sequenced was PBMCs, taken 14 days after transplant. These receptor sequences come from a human patient who received an intestinal transplant, so some T cells may come from the graft donor.

CDR3 nucleotide sequence: TGTGCCACCAGCAGAGATCAGGGTTCTGGGGCCAACGTCCTGACTTTC. This codes for CATSRDQGSGANVLTF. The chain has TRBV15 and TRBJ2-6; tentative D call: TRBD1 (5 bases). Germline assignment: CDR1 LNHNV and CDR2 YYDKDF (reference sequence). The CDR3 covers 16 residues. V lost 0 bases and J lost 1, with 7 bases in between.

This sequence joins TRBV19 and TRBJ2-5, with TRBD2 matching 7 bases. The CDR3 spans 17 residues. Germline-derived CDR1 and CDR2 are LNHDA and SQIVND (reference sequence). The J segment lost 5 bases and the V segment lost 5 bases, leaving 17 bases of the junction unmatched. DNA for the CDR3: TGTGCCAGTAGTCCATTGGACGTAGTCGGGGGGTCGGAGACCCAGTACTTC. Residues: CASSPLDVVGGSETQYF.

This clone has a handful of counts. The chain uses TRBV5-1 and TRBJ2-7; 13 positions agree with TRBD2. Germline CDR1 is SGHRS and CDR2 is YFSETQ. This CDR3 has 18 residues. The V gene end was trimmed by 4 bases and the J gene end by 7 bases; junction bases not matched to a gene: 17. The chain's CDR3 is CASSPHPGTSGKAGEQYF. CDR3 bases: TGCGCCAGCAGCCCACACCCCGGGACTAGCGGGAAGGCCGGGGAGCAGTACTTC. Combining the CDR3 with reference TRBV5-1 and TRBJ2-7 gives the whole variable domain KAGVTQTPRYLIKTRGQQVTLSCSPISGHRSVSWYQQTPGQGLQFLFEYFSETQRNKGNFPGRFSGRQFSNSRSEMNVSTLELGDSALYLCASSPHPGTSGKAGEQYFGPGTRLTVT.

This chain joins TRBV7-9 and TRBJ1-1; 8 positions agree with TRBD1. Looked up from germline, CDR1 is SEHNR and CDR2 is FQNEAQ (reference sequence). V dropped 5 bases and J dropped 1; count of bases not matched to a gene: 6. This CDR3 spans 15 amino acids. DNA of the CDR3: TGTGCCAGCAGCGGTAGAGGGACAGGGAACACTGAAGCTTTCTTT. This sequence encodes CASSGRGTGNTEAFF.

This clone was picked up one time. The V and J genes are TRBV2 and TRBJ1-5; D perhaps matches TRBD1 (5 bases). Trimming cost V 8 bases and J 4 bases, with 15 bases left between them. The CDR3 is made up of 14 amino acids. Germline V gene sequence: CDR1 SNHLY, CDR2 FYNNEI. The DNA of the CDR3 is TGTGCCAGCGCGGGGACTCATCTGAATCAGCCCCAGCATTTT. Translation gives CASAGTHLNQPQHF.

Only a few counts were recorded for this clone. The chain carries TRBV6-1 and TRBJ2-3, with no clear D. CDR1 is MNHNS, CDR2 SASEGT, per germline. The CDR3 length is 15 residues. Trimming removed 5 bases from V and 1 base from J, with 13 bases in between. CDR3 in amino acids: CASSLEPPGTDTQYF. In nucleotides, the CDR3 is TGTGCCAGCAGTCTAGAGCCGCCGGGCACAGATACGCAGTATTTT.

The chain has TRBV7-8 and TRBJ2-5, with TRBD2 matching over 10 bases. Looked up from germline, CDR1 is SGHVS and CDR2 is FQNEAQ. J gave up 3 bases and V 5 bases, and 9 bases lay outside the gene matches. The length of the CDR3 is 16 residues. The DNA for the CDR3 is TGTGCCAGCAGCGGAGGAGTAGGACTAGCGGAAGAGACCCAGTACTTC. Its translation: CASSGGVGLAEETQYF.

This chain connects TRBV5-1 to TRBJ2-7, with 9 bases matching TRBD1. V was clipped by 4 bases and J by 6 bases; unmatched bases: 2. The CDR3 is 12 amino acids. CDR1 SGHRS and CDR2 YFSETQ come from the germline V gene. CDR3 amino acids: CASSRGQGEQYF. The CDR3 coding sequence is TGCGCCAGCAGCCGGGGACAGGGCGAGCAGTACTTC. The full variable domain, in which reference TRBV5-1 and TRBJ2-7 provide the parts outside the CDR3, is KAGVTQTPRYLIKTRGQQVTLSCSPISGHRSVSWYQQTPGQGLQFLFEYFSETQRNKGNFPGRFSGRQFSNSRSEMNVSTLELGDSALYLCASSRGQGEQYFGPGTRLTVT.

The gene calls are TRBV4-1 and TRBJ2-7; D possibly corresponds to TRBD2 (6 bases). V was trimmed by 4 bases and J by 2 bases, leaving 12 bases between them. The CDR3 consists of 14 residues. CDR1 is MGHRA and CDR2 is YSYEKL in the germline V gene. The CDR3 DNA follows: TGCGCCAGCAGCCCTACTCCGGGAGCCTACGAGCAGTACTTC. Its protein is CASSPTPGAYEQYF.

This clone was seen a few times. The chain recombines TRBV5-6 with TRBJ2-5, with 8 bases fitting TRBD2. V dropped 2 bases and J dropped 1; count of bases not matched to a gene: 16. The CDR3 sequence is 19 residues long. The germline gives CDR1 SGHDT, CDR2 YYEEEE. The CDR3 protein is CASSLGARLGAGVQETQYF. CDR3 nucleotides: TGTGCCAGCAGCTTAGGGGCTCGGCTCGGAGCGGGGGTCCAAGAGACCCAGTACTTC.

This clone was seen a few times. The chain carries TRBV23-1 and TRBJ2-7, with D possibly matching TRBD1 (6 bases). TRBV23-1 is an ORF, with its function uncertain. The length of the CDR3 is 16 residues. V was trimmed by 9 bases and J by 4 bases, leaving 25 bases between them. The CDR3 DNA is TGCGCCAGGGGGGCAGGGACCATACCGACCACATACGAGCAGTACTTC. Translated: CARGAGTIPTTYEQYF.

The chain joins TRBV6-1 to TRBJ2-7, with D possibly being TRBD2 (6 bases). CDR3 length: 15 residues. Trimming removed 2 bases at V and 1 base at J, with 12 bases between. Germline loops: CDR1 MNHNS, CDR2 SASEGT. The CDR3 reads CASSERAGGSYEQYF. CDR3 coding DNA: TGTGCCAGCAGTGAAAGGGCAGGAGGGTCCTACGAGCAGTACTTC.

This sequence joins TRBV12-5 and TRBJ2-5; TRBD1 agrees at 10 bases. This CDR3 has 17 amino acids. The germline V gene has CDR1 LGHNT and CDR2 FRNRAP. Losses at the gene ends were 2 bases for V and 4 bases for J; bases not matched to a gene: 10. CDR3 nucleotides: TGTGCTAGTGGTTTGTCCGTGGGGCGGGACAGGGGAGAGACCCAGTACTTC. Amino acid sequence: CASGLSVGRDRGETQYF.

This chain links TRBV4-1 with TRBJ1-3; 12 bases are a match to TRBD1. J was trimmed by 0 bases and V by 4 bases; bases with no gene match: 7. This CDR3 spans 18 amino acids. Germline CDR1 MGHRA, CDR2 YSYEKL. The CDR3 DNA is TGCGCCAGCAGCCGCGTGGGACAGGGGGCCTTCTCTGGAAACACCATATATTTT. Translation: CASSRVGQGAFSGNTIYF.

The gene calls are TRBV30 and TRBJ2-7, with D unclear. V was trimmed by 0 bases and J by 2 bases, leaving 11 bases between them. The V gene's germline CDR1 is GTSNPN and CDR2 SVGIG (reference sequence). The CDR3 spans 14 residues. Here the CDR3 reads CAWSVRLEPYEQYF. In DNA, the CDR3 is TGTGCCTGGAGTGTACGGCTGGAACCCTACGAGCAGTACTTC.

This chain uses TRBV5-4 with TRBJ2-7, with D perhaps matching TRBD2 (6 bases). Trimming pared 5 bases from V and 5 bases from J, leaving 17 bases between. This CDR3 is 14 amino acids long. CDR1 is SGHNT, CDR2 YYREEE, per germline (reference sequence). CDR3 bases: TGTGCCAGCAGACCGGGACTGCCTTGGGACGAGCAGTACTTC. Its translation: CASRPGLPWDEQYF.

V usage is TRBV6-1 and J usage is TRBJ1-5; TRBD1 is a possible D gene (6 bases). Trimming left V 3 bases short and J 0 bases short, with 15 bases between. The germline gives CDR1 MNHNS, CDR2 SASEGT. The CDR3 is made up of 17 amino acids. CDR3 protein: CASSDLVQGYSNQPQHF. The CDR3 coding sequence is TGTGCCAGCAGTGATCTAGTACAGGGATATAGCAATCAGCCCCAGCATTTT.